This record covers a single T cell receptor beta chain. The antigen remains unidentified. Only healthy Caucasians were included as donors. The data originate from a study of identical twins. TCRdb analysed the 5' RACE reads with MiXCR anew, one entry per CDR3 protein. The sample contains 1.5 million to 2 million distinct CDR3 sequences, around 29% of which appear only once. V shed 4 bases and J 5 bases; nucleotides not matched to a gene: 20. The germline V gene encodes CDR1 LGHDT and CDR2 YNNKEL (reference sequence). The CDR3 sequence is 19 residues long. General study findings and limits: Insertions were fewer in abundant cord blood beta clonotypes, whereas memory repertoires showed none of this pattern.

The V gene is TRBV3-1, the J gene TRBJ2-1; TRBD2 agrees at 7 bases. The sample consisted of cord blood. This receptor was obtained from a newborn girl in good health. The CDR3 protein is CASSPLFPAGDNIHNEQFF. The CDR3 DNA reads as TGTGCCAGCAGCCCTCTGTTTCCGGCGGGAGATAATATCCACAATGAGCAGTTCTTC.